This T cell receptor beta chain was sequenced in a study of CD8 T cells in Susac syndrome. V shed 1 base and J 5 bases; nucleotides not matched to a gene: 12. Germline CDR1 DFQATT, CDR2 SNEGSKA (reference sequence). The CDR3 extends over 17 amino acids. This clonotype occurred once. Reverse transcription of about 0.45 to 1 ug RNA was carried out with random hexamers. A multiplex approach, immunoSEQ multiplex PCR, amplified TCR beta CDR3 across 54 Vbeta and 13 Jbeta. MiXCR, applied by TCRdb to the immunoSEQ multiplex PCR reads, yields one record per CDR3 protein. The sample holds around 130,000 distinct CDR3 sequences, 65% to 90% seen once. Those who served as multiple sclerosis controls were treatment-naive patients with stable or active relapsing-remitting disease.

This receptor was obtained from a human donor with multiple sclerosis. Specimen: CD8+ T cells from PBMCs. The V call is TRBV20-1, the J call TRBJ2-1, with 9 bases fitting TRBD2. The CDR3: CSARGISGGPTDNEQFF. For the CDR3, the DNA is TGCAGTGCTAGAGGCATTAGCGGGGGCCCGACCGACAATGAGCAGTTCTTC.